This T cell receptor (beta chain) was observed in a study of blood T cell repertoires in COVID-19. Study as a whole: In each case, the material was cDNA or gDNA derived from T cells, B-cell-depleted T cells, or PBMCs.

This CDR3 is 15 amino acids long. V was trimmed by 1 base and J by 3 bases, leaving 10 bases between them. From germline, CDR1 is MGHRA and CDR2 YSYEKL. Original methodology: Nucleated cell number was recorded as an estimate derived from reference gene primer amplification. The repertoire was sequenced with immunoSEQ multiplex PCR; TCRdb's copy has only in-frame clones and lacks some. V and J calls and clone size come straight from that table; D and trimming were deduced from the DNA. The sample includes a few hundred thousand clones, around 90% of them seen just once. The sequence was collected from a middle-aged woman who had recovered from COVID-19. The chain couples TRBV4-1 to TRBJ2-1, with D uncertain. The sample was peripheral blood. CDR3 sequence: CASSQADSDYNEQFF. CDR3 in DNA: TGCGCCAGCAGCCAAGCTGACTCAGACTACAATGAGCAGTTCTTC.